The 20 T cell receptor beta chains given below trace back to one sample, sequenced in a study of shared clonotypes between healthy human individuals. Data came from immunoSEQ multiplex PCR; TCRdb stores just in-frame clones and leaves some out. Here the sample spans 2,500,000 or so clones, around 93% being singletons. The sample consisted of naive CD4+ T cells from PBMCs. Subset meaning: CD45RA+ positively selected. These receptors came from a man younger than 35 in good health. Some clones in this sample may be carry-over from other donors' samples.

The CDR3 DNA reads as TGTGCCAGCAGCTTAGGGTTATGGGGAATCAACACCGGGGAGCTGTTTTTT. It translates to CASSLGLWGINTGELFF. The chain combines TRBV7-3 with TRBJ2-2; D remains ambiguous. Germline CDR1 is SGHTA and CDR2 is FQGTGA. Deletions cut 2 bases from V and 2 bases from J, with 15 bases between. The CDR3 length is 17 residues.

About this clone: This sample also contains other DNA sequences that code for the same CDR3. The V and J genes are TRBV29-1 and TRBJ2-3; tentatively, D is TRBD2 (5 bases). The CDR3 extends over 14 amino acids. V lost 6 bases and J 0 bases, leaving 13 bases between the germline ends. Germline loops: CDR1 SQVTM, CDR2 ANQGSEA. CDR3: CSVRAGTSTDTQYF. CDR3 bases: TGCAGCGTCCGGGCGGGTACTAGCACAGATACGCAGTATTTT.

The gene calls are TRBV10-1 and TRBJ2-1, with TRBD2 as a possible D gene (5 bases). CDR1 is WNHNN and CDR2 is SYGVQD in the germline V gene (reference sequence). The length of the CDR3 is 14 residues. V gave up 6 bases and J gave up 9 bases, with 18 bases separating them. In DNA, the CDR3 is TGCGCCAGCAGCCGTAGCGAGATGCGCCCTGAGCAGTTCTTC. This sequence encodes CASSRSEMRPEQFF.

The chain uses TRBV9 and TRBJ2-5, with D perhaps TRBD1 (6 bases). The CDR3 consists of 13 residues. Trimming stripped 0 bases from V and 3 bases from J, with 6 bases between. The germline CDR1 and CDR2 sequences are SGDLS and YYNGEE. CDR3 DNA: TGTGCCAGCAGCGTAGGGGACAAAGAGACCCAGTACTTC. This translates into CASSVGDKETQYF. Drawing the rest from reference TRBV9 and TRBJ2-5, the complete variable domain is DSGVTQTPKHLITATGQRVTLRCSPRSGDLSVYWYQQSLDQGLQFLIQYYNGEERAKGNILERFSAQQFPDLHSELNLSSLELGDSALYFCASSVGDKETQYFGPGTRLLVL.

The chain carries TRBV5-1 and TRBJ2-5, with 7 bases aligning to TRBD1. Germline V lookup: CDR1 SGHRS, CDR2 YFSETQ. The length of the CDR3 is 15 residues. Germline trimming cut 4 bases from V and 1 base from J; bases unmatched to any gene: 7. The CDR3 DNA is TGCGCCAGCAGCACGGCGACAGGGCCCCAAGAGACCCAGTACTTC. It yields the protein CASSTATGPQETQYF.

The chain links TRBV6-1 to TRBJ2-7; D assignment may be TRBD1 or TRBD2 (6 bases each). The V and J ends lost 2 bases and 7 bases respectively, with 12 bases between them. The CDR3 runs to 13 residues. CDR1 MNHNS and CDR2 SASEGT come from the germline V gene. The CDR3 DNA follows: TGTGCCAGCAGTGAAACAGGGAGGAGAGAGCAGTACTTC. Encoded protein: CASSETGRREQYF.

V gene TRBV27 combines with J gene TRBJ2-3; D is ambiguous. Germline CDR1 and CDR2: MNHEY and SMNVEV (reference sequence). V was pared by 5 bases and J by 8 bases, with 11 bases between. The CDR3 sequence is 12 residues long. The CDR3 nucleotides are TGTGCCAGCAGTCCTGTCGTTGGTACGCAGTATTTT. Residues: CASSPVVGTQYF.

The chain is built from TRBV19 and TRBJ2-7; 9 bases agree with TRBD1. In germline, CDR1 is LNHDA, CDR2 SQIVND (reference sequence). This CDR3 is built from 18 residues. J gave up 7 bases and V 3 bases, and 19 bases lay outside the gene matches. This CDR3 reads CASSISGTGSSLRGEQYF. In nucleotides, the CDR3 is TGTGCCAGTAGTATTTCTGGGACAGGGAGCTCGCTTAGGGGTGAGCAGTACTTC.

The CDR3 region has the DNA TGTGCCAGCAGCTTAACCGGTTCCTCCACGGTAGATACGCAGTATTTT. This gives the protein CASSLTGSSTVDTQYF. This sequence joins TRBV7-9 and TRBJ2-3; D remains ambiguous. There are 16 residues in the CDR3. CDR1 is SEHNR, CDR2 FQNEAQ, per germline (reference sequence). Trimming removed 2 bases from V and 5 bases from J, with 17 bases in between.

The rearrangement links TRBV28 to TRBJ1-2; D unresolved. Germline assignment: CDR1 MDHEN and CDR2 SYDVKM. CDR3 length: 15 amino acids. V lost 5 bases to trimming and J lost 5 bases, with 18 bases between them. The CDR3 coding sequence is TGTGCCAGCAGTATCCTTCGGGGATCTGGGTATGGCTACACCTTC. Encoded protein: CASSILRGSGYGYTF.

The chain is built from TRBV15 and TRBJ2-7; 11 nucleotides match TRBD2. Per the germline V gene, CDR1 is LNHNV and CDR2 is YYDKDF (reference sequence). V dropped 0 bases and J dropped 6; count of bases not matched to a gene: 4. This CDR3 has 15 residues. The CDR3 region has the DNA TGTGCCACCAGCAGAGACTTAGCGGGAGGGGCCGAGCAGTACTTC. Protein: CATSRDLAGGAEQYF.

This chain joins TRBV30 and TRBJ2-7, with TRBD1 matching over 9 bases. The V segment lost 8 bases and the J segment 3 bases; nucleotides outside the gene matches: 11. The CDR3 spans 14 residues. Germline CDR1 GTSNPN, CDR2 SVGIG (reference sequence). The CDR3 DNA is TGTGCCCTCAACACCGGGACAGGGCACTACGAGCAGTACTTC. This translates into CALNTGTGHYEQYF.

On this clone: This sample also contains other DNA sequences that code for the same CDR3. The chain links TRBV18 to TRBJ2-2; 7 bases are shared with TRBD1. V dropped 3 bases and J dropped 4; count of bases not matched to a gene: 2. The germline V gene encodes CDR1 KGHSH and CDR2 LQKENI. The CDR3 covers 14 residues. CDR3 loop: CASSPRQGTGELFF. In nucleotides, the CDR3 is TGTGCCAGCTCACCTCGACAGGGCACCGGGGAGCTGTTTTTT.

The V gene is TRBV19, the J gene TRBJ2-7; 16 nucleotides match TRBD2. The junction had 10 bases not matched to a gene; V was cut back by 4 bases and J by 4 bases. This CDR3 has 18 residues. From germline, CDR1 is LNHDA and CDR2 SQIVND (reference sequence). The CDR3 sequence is CASSTQGTSGRAGYEQYF. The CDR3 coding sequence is TGTGCCAGTAGTACCCAAGGGACTAGCGGGAGGGCCGGGTACGAGCAGTACTTC.

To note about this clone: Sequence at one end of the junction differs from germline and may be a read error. As DNA, the CDR3 is TGTGCCAGCAGCTTAACTAGGGGGTACAAGGAGCAGTTCTTC. It codes for CASSLTRGYKEQFF. The chain has TRBV11-1 and TRBJ2-1; TRBD1 is a possible D gene (6 bases). Germline V gives CDR1 SGHAT, CDR2 FQDESV (reference sequence). The CDR3 sequence is 14 residues long.

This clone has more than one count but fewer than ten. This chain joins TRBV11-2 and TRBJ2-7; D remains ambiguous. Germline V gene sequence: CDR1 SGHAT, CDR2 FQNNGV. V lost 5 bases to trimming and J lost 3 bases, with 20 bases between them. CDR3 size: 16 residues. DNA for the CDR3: TGTGCCAGCAGCACAAGCCACAGAGGTCTTGACTACGAGCAGTACTTC. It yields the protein CASSTSHRGLDYEQYF.

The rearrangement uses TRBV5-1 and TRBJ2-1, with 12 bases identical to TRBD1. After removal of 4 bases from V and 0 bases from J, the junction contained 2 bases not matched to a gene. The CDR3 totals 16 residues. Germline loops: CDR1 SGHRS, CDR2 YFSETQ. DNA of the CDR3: TGCGCCAGCAGCCCGGGACAGGGGGCCTCCTACAATGAGCAGTTCTTC. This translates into CASSPGQGASYNEQFF.

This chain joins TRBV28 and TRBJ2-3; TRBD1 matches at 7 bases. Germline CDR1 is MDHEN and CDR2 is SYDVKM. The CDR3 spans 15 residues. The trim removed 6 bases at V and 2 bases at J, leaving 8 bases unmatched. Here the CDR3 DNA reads TGTGCCAGCAGATGGGGACAGCTTCCCACAGATACGCAGTATTTT. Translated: CASRWGQLPTDTQYF.

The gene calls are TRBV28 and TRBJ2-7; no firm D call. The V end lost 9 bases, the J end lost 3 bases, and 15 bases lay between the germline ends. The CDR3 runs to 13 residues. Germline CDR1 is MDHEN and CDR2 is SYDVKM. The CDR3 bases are TGTGCCAGTTACACATCTAATTACTACGAGCAGTACTTC. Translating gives CASYTSNYYEQYF.

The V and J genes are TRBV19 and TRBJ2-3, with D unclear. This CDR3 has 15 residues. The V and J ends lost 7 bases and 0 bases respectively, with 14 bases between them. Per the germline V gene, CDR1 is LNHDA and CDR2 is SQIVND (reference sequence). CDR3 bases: TGTGCCAGTAATTCGGGCGGAGTAAGCACAGATACGCAGTATTTT. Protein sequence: CASNSGGVSTDTQYF. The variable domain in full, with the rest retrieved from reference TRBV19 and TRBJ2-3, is DGGITQSPKYLFRKEGQNVTLSCEQNLNHDAMYWYRQDPGQGLRLIYYSQIVNDFQKGDIAEGYSVSREKKESFPLTVTSAQKNPTAFYLCASNSGGVSTDTQYFGPGTRLTVL.